This T cell receptor beta chain was sequenced for a study of Ad26.COV2.S vaccination and SARS-CoV-2 variants. The overall study: The authors gave Ad26.COV2.S intramuscularly, either once or twice 56 days apart.

Study-wide results and caveats: Placebo recipients showed lower spike-specific TCR breadth than vaccinees. Reported post-vaccination CD8+ and CD4+ T cell responses to spike showed substantial breadth.

Regarding treatment: about 20 received Ad26.COV2.S at low or high dose, single or two shots; about 5 received placebo; per-sample allocation not given. Sample collection was performed on day 63 after the first vaccine or placebo injection. Vaccination employed an Ad26 vector expressing the Wuhan-strain SARS-CoV-2 spike. On this clone: What it binds is not known.

Data came from immunoSEQ multiplex PCR; TCRdb stores just in-frame clones and leaves some out. The sample includes about 440,000 clones, less than 95% of them seen just once. This clonotype originated in a person aged 18-65 years who received the Ad26.COV2.S COVID-19 vaccine or a placebo. The input for sequencing was peripheral blood, taken in a trial of Ad26.COV2.S vaccine versus placebo.

The CDR3 region is CSVETTVSYNEQFF. CDR3 DNA: TGCAGCGTTGAGACTACTGTTTCCTACAATGAGCAGTTCTTC. The chain joins TRBV29-1 to TRBJ2-1; D possibly corresponds to TRBD2 (5 bases). V lost 3 bases and J lost 1, with 10 bases in between. The CDR3 has 14 residues. CDR1 SQVTM and CDR2 ANQGSEA come from the germline V gene.